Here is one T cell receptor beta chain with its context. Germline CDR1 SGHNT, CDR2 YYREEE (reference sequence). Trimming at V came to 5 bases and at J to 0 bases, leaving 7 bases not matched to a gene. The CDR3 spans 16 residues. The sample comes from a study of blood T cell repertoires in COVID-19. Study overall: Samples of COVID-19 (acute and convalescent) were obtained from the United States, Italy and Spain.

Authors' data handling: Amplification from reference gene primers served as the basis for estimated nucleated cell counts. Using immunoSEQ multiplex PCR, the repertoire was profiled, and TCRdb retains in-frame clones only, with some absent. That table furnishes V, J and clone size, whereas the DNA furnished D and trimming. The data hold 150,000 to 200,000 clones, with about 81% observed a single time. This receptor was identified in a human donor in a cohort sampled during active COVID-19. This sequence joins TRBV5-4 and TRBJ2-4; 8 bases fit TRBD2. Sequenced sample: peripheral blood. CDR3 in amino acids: CASSFSGELAKNIQYF. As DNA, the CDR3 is TGTGCCAGCAGTTTTAGCGGGGAACTAGCCAAAAACATTCAGTACTTC.